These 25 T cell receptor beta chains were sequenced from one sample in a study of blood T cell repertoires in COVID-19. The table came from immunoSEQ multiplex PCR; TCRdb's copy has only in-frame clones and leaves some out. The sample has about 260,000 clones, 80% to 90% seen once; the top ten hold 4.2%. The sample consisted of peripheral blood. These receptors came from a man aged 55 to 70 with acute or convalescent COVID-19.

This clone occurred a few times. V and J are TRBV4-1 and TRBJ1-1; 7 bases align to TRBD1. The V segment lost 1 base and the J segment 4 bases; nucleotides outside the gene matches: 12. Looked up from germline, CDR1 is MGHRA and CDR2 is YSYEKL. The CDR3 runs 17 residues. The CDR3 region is CASSQGHGTARGTEAFF. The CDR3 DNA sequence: TGCGCCAGCAGCCAAGGCCACGGGACAGCCCGGGGCACTGAAGCTTTCTTT.

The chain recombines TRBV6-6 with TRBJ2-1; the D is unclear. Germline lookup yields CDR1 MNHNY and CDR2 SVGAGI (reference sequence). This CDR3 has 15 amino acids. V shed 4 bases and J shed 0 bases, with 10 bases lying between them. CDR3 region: CASSSSSGSYNEQFF. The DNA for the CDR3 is TGTGCCAGCAGTTCTTCCTCGGGCTCCTACAATGAGCAGTTCTTC.

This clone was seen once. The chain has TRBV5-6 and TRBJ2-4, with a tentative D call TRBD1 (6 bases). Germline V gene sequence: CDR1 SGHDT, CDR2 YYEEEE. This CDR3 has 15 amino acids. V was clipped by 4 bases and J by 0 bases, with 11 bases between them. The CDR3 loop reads CASSPQGLAKNIQYF. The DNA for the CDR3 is TGTGCCAGCAGCCCTCAGGGGCTAGCCAAAAACATTCAGTACTTC. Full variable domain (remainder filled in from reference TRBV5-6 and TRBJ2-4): DAGVTQSPTHLIKTRGQQVTLRCSPKSGHDTVSWYQQALGQGPQFIFQYYEEEERQRGNFPDRFSGHQFPNYSSELNVNALLLGDSALYLCASSPQGLAKNIQYFGAGTRLSVL.

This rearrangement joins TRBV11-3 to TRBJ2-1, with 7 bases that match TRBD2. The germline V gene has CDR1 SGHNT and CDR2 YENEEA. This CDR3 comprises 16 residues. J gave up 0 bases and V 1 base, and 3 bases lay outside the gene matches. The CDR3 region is CASSLGASGSYNEQFF. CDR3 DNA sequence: TGTGCCAGCAGCTTAGGTGCTAGCGGCTCCTACAATGAGCAGTTCTTC.

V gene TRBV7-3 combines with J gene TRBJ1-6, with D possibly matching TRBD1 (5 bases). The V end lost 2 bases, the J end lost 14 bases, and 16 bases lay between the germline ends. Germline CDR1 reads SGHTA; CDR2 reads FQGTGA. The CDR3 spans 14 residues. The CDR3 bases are TGTGCCAGCAGCTTAGGGACTGGACCCTCGACCCTCCACTTT. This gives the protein CASSLGTGPSTLHF.

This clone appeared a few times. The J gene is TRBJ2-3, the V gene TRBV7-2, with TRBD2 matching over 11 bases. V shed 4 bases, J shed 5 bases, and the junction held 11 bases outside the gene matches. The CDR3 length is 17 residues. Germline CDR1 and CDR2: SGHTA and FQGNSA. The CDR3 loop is CASSSPTSGRLGDTQYF. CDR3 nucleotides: TGTGCCAGCAGCTCCCCCACTAGCGGGAGATTAGGAGATACGCAGTATTTT.

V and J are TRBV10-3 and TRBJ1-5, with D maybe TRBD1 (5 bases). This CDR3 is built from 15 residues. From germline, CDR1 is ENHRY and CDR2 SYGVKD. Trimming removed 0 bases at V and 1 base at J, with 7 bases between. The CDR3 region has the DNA TGTGCCATCAGTGAGTCCCCAGGGAGCAATCAGCCCCAGCATTTT. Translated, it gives CAISESPGSNQPQHF.

The CDR3, as DNA: TGTGCCAGCACCGAAAGACAGGGGACGGGACAGCCCCAGCATTTT. Protein sequence: CASTERQGTGQPQHF. J is TRBJ1-5 and V is TRBV28; 8 bases match TRBD1. CDR1 is MDHEN, CDR2 SYDVKM, per germline. Trimming cost V 7 bases and J 7 bases; bases outside gene matches: 12. CDR3 size: 15 residues.

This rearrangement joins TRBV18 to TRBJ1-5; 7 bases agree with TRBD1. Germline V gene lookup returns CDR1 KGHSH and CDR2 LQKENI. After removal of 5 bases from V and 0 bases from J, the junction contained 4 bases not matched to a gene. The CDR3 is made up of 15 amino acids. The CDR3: CASSAGQTSNQPQHF. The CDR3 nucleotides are TGTGCCAGCTCAGCGGGACAGACTAGCAATCAGCCCCAGCATTTT.

CDR3 nucleotide sequence: TGCAGCGTCCCGGGACAGGGGAACACTGAAGCTTTCTTT. This gives the protein CSVPGQGNTEAFF. This chain connects TRBV29-1 to TRBJ1-1; 9 bases are a match to TRBD1. The CDR3 contains 13 residues. After removal of 6 bases from V and 1 base from J, the junction contained 3 bases not matched to a gene. CDR1 and CDR2 from the germline V gene are SQVTM and ANQGSEA.

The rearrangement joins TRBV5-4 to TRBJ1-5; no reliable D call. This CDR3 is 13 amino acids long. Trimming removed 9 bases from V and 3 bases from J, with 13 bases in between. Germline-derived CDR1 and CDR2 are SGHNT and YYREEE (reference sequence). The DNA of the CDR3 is TGTGCCACCCAGCGGCAGGACAATCAGCCCCAGCATTTT. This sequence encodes CATQRQDNQPQHF.

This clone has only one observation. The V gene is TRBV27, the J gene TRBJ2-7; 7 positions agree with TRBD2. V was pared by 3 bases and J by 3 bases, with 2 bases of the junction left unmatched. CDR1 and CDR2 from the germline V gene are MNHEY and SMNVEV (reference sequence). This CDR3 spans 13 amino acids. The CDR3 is CASSFGTNYEQYF. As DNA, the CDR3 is TGTGCCAGCAGTTTCGGGACTAACTACGAGCAGTACTTC.

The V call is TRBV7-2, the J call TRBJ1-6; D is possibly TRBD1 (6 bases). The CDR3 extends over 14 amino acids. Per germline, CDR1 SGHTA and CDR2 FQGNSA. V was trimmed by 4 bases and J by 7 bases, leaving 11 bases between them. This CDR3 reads CASSSTGFNSPLHF. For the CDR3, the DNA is TGTGCCAGCAGCTCAACAGGGTTCAATTCACCCCTCCACTTT.

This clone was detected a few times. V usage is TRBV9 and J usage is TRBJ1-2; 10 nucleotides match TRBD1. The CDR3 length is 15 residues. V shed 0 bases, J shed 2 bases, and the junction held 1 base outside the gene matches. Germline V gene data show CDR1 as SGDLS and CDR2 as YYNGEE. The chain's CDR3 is CASSVEGQGNYGYTF. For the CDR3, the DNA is TGTGCCAGCAGCGTAGAGGGACAGGGGAACTATGGCTACACCTTC.

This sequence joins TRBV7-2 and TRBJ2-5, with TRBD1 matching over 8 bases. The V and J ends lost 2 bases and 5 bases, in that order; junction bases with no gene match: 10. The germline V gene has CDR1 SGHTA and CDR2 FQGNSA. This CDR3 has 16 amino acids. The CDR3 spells CASSLSKGQAVETQYF. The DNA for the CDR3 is TGTGCCAGCAGCTTAAGTAAGGGACAGGCGGTCGAGACCCAGTACTTC.

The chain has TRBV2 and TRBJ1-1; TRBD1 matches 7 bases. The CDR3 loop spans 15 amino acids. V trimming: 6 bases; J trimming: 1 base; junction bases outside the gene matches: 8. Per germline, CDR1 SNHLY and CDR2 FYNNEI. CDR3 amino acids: CASREQGLENTEAFF. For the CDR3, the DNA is TGTGCCAGCAGAGAACAGGGGTTAGAGAACACTGAAGCTTTCTTT. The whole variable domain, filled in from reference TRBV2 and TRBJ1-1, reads EPEVTQTPSHQVTQMGQEVILRCVPISNHLYFYWYRQILGQKVEFLVSFYNNEISEKSEIFDDQFSVERPDGSNFTLKIRSTKLEDSAMYFCASREQGLENTEAFFGQGTRLTVV.

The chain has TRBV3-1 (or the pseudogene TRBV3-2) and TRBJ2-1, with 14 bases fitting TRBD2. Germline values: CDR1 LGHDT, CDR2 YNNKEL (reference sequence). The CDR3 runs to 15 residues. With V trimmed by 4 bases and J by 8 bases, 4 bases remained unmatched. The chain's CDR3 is CASSPGLAGGYEQFF. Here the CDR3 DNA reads TGTGCCAGCAGCCCCGGACTAGCGGGAGGATATGAGCAGTTCTTC.

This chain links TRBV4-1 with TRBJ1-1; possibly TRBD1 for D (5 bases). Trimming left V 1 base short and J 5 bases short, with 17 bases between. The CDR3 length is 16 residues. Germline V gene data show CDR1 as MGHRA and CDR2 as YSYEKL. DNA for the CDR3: TGCGCCAGCAGCCAAGTGATAACAGGTCGCAGGACTGAAGCTTTCTTT. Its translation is CASSQVITGRRTEAFF.

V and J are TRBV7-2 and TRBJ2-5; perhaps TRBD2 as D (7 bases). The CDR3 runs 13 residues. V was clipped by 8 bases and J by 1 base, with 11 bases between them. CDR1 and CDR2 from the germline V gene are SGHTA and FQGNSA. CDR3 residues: CASGGGRQETQYF. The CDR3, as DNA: TGTGCCAGCGGGGGGGGGCGCCAAGAGACCCAGTACTTC.

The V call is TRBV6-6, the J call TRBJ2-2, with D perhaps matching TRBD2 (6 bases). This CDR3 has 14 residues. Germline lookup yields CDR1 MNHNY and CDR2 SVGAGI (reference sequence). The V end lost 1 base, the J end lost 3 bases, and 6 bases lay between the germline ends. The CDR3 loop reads CASSYWGDTGELFF. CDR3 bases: TGTGCCAGCAGTTACTGGGGGGACACCGGGGAGCTGTTTTTT.

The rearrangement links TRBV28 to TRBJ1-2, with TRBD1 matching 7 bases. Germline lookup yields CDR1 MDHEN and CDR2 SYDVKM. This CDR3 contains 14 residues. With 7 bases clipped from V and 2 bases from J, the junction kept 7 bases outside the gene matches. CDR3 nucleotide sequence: TGTGCCAGCAAGGCAGGGGGTGCAAACTATGGCTACACCTTC. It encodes CASKAGGANYGYTF.

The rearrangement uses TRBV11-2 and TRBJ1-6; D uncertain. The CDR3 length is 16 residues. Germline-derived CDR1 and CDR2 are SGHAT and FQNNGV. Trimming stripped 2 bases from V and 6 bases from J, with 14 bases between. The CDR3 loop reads CASSLLPFSINSPLHF. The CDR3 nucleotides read TGTGCCAGCAGCTTATTGCCGTTTAGCATTAATTCACCCCTCCACTTT.

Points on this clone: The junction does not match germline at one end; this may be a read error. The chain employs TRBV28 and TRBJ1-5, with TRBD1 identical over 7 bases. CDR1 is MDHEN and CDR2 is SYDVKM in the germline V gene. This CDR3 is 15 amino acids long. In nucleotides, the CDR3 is TGTGCCACCAGTACCGGGACAGTGCGATATCAGCCCCAGCATTTT. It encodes CATSTGTVRYQPQHF.

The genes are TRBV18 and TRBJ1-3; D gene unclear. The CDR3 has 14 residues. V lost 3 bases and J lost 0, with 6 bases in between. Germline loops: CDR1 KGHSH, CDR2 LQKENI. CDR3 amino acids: CASSPAISGNTIYF. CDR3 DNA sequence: TGTGCCAGCTCACCTGCGATCTCTGGAAACACCATATATTTT.

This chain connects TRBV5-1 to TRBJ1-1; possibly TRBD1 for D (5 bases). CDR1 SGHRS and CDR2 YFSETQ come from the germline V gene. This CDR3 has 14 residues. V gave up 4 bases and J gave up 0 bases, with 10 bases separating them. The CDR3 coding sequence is TGCGCCAGCAGCCCGGGACTTATGAACACTGAAGCTTTCTTT. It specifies CASSPGLMNTEAFF.